This T cell receptor (beta chain) was recorded in a study of beta chain features in type 1 diabetes. Study results and caveats: Diminished insertions and augmented deletions at VDJ junctions characterized type 1 diabetes patients. The study found that naive, central memory and Treg TCRB repertoires appeared more similar in patients than in healthy donors.

As for this clone: The target antigen is unknown.

There are 15 residues in the CDR3. V lost 4 bases and J 4 bases, leaving 17 bases between the germline ends. CDR1 SGHTA and CDR2 FQGNSA come from the germline V gene. Every bit of the isolated RNA underwent reverse transcription, so sequencing read expressed TCRB transcripts. Generated by immunoSEQ multiplex PCR, the TCRdb table keeps only in-frame clones and is missing some. The table includes about 900,000 clones, under 20% detected once. This TCR was sampled from a woman between 18 and 30 years old in good health. The sequenced sample consisted of naive CD4+ T cells from blood. V usage is TRBV7-2 and J usage is TRBJ2-7, with D possibly TRBD1 on 6 matching bases. The CDR3 sequence: CASSSGQPGPYEQYF. CDR3 DNA: TGTGCCAGCAGCTCCGGACAGCCTGGGCCTTACGAGCAGTACTTC.